The present TCR beta chain was sequenced within a study of T cells in localized non-small cell lung cancer. Study-wide points: Peak T cell clonality was found in uninvolved adjacent lung, exceeding tumor. Adjacent lung had a median around 60 of the 100 largest tumor clones. Owing to sequencing of a solitary tumor region, heterogeneity cannot be discounted.

Points on this clone: Its target is unknown.

The germline CDR1 and CDR2 sequences are MNHNY and SVGAGI (reference sequence). CDR3 size: 13 residues. Trimming pared 7 bases from V and 6 bases from J, leaving 15 bases between. Clones were sequenced by immunoSEQ multiplex PCR, and TCRdb holds only the in-frame ones, with some missing. The data show 40,000 or so clones, with around 88% seen just once and approximately 6% held by the top ten. Sequencing used peripheral blood, obtained before any cancer treatment. The source of this sequence is a man aged 40 to 70 with stage I lung adenocarcinoma. This sequence joins TRBV6-6 and TRBJ1-1; tentative D call: TRBD1 (6 bases). CDR3 in amino acids: CASTQRGGAEAFF. The CDR3 coding sequence is TGTGCCAGCACCCAGAGGGGGGGCGCTGAAGCTTTCTTT.